The following is a TCR beta chain sequence with its context. The authors' processing: Estimation of nucleated cell counts relied on the amplification of reference gene primers. Using immunoSEQ multiplex PCR, the repertoire was profiled, and TCRdb retains in-frame clones only, with some absent. The DNA was the basis for D and trimming; V, J and clone size are from that table. The data show fewer than 200,000 clones, with around 83% seen just once and around 7.8% held by the top ten. The data derive from a study of blood T cell repertoires in COVID-19. Study information: Both acute and convalescent COVID-19 samples were obtained from the United States, Italy and Spain. PBMCs, B-cell-depleted T cells, or T cells provided the cDNA or gDNA that made up the material.

This CDR3 comprises 15 residues. V lost 0 bases, J lost 8 bases, and 16 bases lay in between. Germline CDR1 is PRHDT and CDR2 is FYEKMQ (reference sequence). The V gene is TRBV13, the J gene TRBJ1-2; D not certain. The sample taken for sequencing was peripheral blood. The sequence derives from a woman in her fifties or sixties with acute or convalescent COVID-19. CDR3 nucleotides: TGTGCCAGCAGCTTAGGCCGGAGGACCAAGGGAGGCTACACCTTC. This sequence encodes CASSLGRRTKGGYTF.